What follows are 21 T cell receptor beta chains derived from one specimen sequenced in a study of shared clonotypes between healthy human individuals. Sequencing was performed with immunoSEQ multiplex PCR; in TCRdb, only in-frame clones are kept and a portion is missing. The profile shows 2.3 million or so clones, 85% to 95% of them singletons. Sequencing was performed on naive CD4+ T cells from PBMCs. The subset denotes: CD45RA+ positively selected. These receptors were obtained from a man aged 18 to 35 in good health. Some clones in this sample may be carry-over from other donors' samples.

V usage is TRBV6-6 and J usage is TRBJ2-7, with 12 bases matching TRBD2. CDR3 size: 15 residues. V dropped 6 bases and J dropped 2; count of bases not matched to a gene: 5. Looked up from germline, CDR1 is MNHNY and CDR2 is SVGAGI (reference sequence). The CDR3 spells CASSWTSGTPYEQYF. The CDR3 bases are TGTGCCAGCAGCTGGACTAGCGGGACGCCCTACGAGCAGTACTTC.

This clone is a singleton in its sample. The chain joins TRBV7-6 to TRBJ2-3, with 10 nucleotides matching TRBD2. Losses at the gene ends were 5 bases for V and 3 bases for J; bases not matched to a gene: 8. The germline CDR1 and CDR2 sequences are SGHVS and FNYEAQ. The CDR3 has 16 residues. The CDR3, as DNA: TGTGCCAGCAGCCGAGTGCCTAGCGGGAGTACAGATACGCAGTATTTT. Translated: CASSRVPSGSTDTQYF.

The V gene is TRBV5-8, the J gene TRBJ2-7; D is possibly TRBD2 (5 bases). Germline V gene lookup returns CDR1 SGHTS and CDR2 YDEGEE. Trimming shortened V by 3 bases and J by 3 bases, and 16 bases separated the two germline ends. The CDR3 sequence is 15 residues long. This CDR3 reads CASSWSRRQLYEQYF. The CDR3 DNA follows: TGTGCCAGCAGCTGGAGTCGGAGGCAACTCTACGAGCAGTACTTC.

This chain joins TRBV30 and TRBJ2-6, with D unclear. The CDR3 consists of 17 residues. V lost 0 bases and J 2 bases, leaving 14 bases between the germline ends. Per germline, CDR1 GTSNPN and CDR2 SVGIG (reference sequence). The CDR3 sequence is CAWSVRYQLTGANVLTF. The DNA for the CDR3 is TGTGCCTGGAGTGTACGATATCAGTTGACTGGGGCCAACGTCCTGACTTTC.

The V call is TRBV7-9, the J call TRBJ2-3; D is unresolved. Trimming took off 5 bases at V and 2 bases at J, with 11 bases between the two ends. CDR1 is SEHNR, CDR2 FQNEAQ, per germline (reference sequence). This CDR3 is built from 14 residues. CDR3 residues: CASSPPLLTDTQYF. CDR3 bases: TGTGCCAGCAGCCCTCCCCTACTCACAGATACGCAGTATTTT.

The chain employs TRBV5-6 and TRBJ1-2; TRBD1 aligns across 9 bases. The CDR3 length is 14 residues. The junction had 9 bases not matched to a gene; V was cut back by 6 bases and J by 6 bases. Germline CDR1 SGHDT, CDR2 YYEEEE. The CDR3 loop is CASNRIQGADGYTF. CDR3 coding DNA: TGTGCCAGCAACCGGATACAGGGGGCAGATGGCTACACCTTC.

This clone has just one count. This chain connects TRBV9 to TRBJ1-2; TRBD1 aligns across 7 bases. Germline V lookup: CDR1 SGDLS, CDR2 YYNGEE. With V trimmed by 0 bases and J by 3 bases, 5 bases remained unmatched. This CDR3 is 15 amino acids long. The DNA of the CDR3 is TGTGCCAGCAGCGTAGGAGACAGGGACCACTATGGCTACACCTTC. Translating it yields CASSVGDRDHYGYTF.

CDR3 bases: TGTGCCAGCAGTTTAACAGGCGGGGGCTCCTACAATGAGCAGTTCTTC. This translates into CASSLTGGGSYNEQFF. This rearrangement joins TRBV28 to TRBJ2-1, with 7 bases aligning to TRBD2. CDR1 and CDR2 (germline): MDHEN, SYDVKM. The junction had 4 bases not matched to a gene; V was cut back by 2 bases and J by 0 bases. This CDR3 is built from 16 residues.

CDR3 coding DNA: TGTGCCAGTAGTTCCCGACAGGGGGCATCTGGGGCCAACGTCCTGACTTTC. Its translation is CASSSRQGASGANVLTF. The chain recombines TRBV19 with TRBJ2-6; 10 bases line up with TRBD1. The CDR3 consists of 17 residues. Germline CDR1 LNHDA, CDR2 SQIVND (reference sequence). V gave up 5 bases and J gave up 1 base; unmatched junction bases: 5.

The genes are TRBV6-4 and TRBJ2-3, with a weak D call TRBD2 (7 bases). V dropped 4 bases and J dropped 4 bases, with 12 bases sitting between them. The CDR3 extends over 14 amino acids. In germline, CDR1 is MRHNA, CDR2 SNTAGT. CDR3 residues: CASSVREGADTQYF. CDR3 nucleotide sequence: TGTGCCAGCAGTGTGAGGGAGGGGGCAGATACGCAGTATTTT.

The chain employs TRBV6-6 and TRBJ2-7, with 10 bases lining up with TRBD1. CDR3 size: 14 residues. The trim removed 7 bases at V and 4 bases at J, leaving 7 bases unmatched. Germline lookup yields CDR1 MNHNY and CDR2 SVGAGI (reference sequence). The CDR3 region has the DNA TGTGCCAGCACTGCCGACAGGGGGCTTTACGAGCAGTACTTC. Translated: CASTADRGLYEQYF.

V and J are TRBV28 and TRBJ1-1; D is unclear. V was clipped by 5 bases and J by 0 bases, with 7 bases between them. The CDR3 has 13 residues. Per the germline V gene, CDR1 is MDHEN and CDR2 is SYDVKM. The CDR3 DNA follows: TGTGCCAGCAGTCCGACGGTGAACACTGAAGCTTTCTTT. This encodes CASSPTVNTEAFF. Drawing the rest from reference TRBV28 and TRBJ1-1, the complete variable domain is DVKVTQSSRYLVKRTGEKVFLECVQDMDHENMFWYRQDPGLGLRLIYFSYDVKMKEKGDIPEGYSVSREKKERFSLILESASTNQTSMYLCASSPTVNTEAFFGQGTRLTVV.

The rearrangement joins TRBV5-1 to TRBJ1-1, with D uncertain. Trimming removed 0 bases at V and 8 bases at J, with 14 bases between. From germline, CDR1 is SGHRS and CDR2 YFSETQ. This CDR3 comprises 14 residues. The CDR3 DNA is TGCGCCAGCAGCTTGGGTCGTACCAAGGAGGAAGCTTTCTTT. As protein: CASSLGRTKEEAFF. The whole variable domain, remainder taken from reference TRBV5-1 and TRBJ1-1, is KAGVTQTPRYLIKTRGQQVTLSCSPISGHRSVSWYQQTPGQGLQFLFEYFSETQRNKGNFPGRFSGRQFSNSRSEMNVSTLELGDSALYLCASSLGRTKEEAFFGQGTRLTVV.

V usage is TRBV7-8 and J usage is TRBJ2-2, with D possibly called TRBD1 or TRBD2 (5 bases each). Germline loops: CDR1 SGHVS, CDR2 FQNEAQ. The CDR3 runs to 16 residues. V was pared by 5 bases and J by 0 bases, with 13 bases between. CDR3 nucleotide sequence: TGTGCCAGCAGCCCCCTTGGGGGTCCGAACACCGGGGAGCTGTTTTTT. Translated, it gives CASSPLGGPNTGELFF.

A word on this clone: In the same sample, other DNA sequences code for this CDR3. The CDR3 loop reads CASSEGAGTDTQYF. Here the CDR3 DNA reads TGTGCCAGCAGTGAAGGGGCCGGCACAGATACGCAGTATTTT. J is TRBJ2-3 and V is TRBV2; D is undetermined. Trimming removed 1 base from V and 1 base from J, with 6 bases in between. CDR3 length equals 14 residues. Germline CDR1 SNHLY, CDR2 FYNNEI.

The chain carries TRBV28 and TRBJ1-2; D might be TRBD1 (5 bases). Trimming stripped 8 bases from V and 5 bases from J, with 15 bases between. Looked up from germline, CDR1 is MDHEN and CDR2 is SYDVKM. This CDR3 contains 13 residues. The CDR3 protein is CASAPGRWYGYTF. For the CDR3, the DNA is TGTGCCAGCGCCCCAGGGAGGTGGTATGGCTACACCTTC.

The CDR3 DNA is TGTGCCAGCAGTGGTCAGCTAACCCCTAACTATGGCTACACCTTC. Residues: CASSGQLTPNYGYTF. The V gene is TRBV4-2, the J gene TRBJ1-2, with unresolved D. Trimming pared 6 bases from V and 0 bases from J, leaving 14 bases between. This CDR3 comprises 15 residues. The germline gives CDR1 LGHNA, CDR2 YNFKEQ.

This sequence joins TRBV5-1 and TRBJ1-1, with 7 bases that match TRBD1. V was clipped by 6 bases and J by 3 bases; unmatched bases: 8. Per the germline V gene, CDR1 is SGHRS and CDR2 is YFSETQ. The CDR3 runs to 14 residues. For the CDR3, the DNA is TGCGCCAGCACCCAAAACCAGGGGGACACTGAAGCTTTCTTT. This translates into CASTQNQGDTEAFF.

The chain is built from TRBV15 and TRBJ1-1; a possible D gene is TRBD1 (5 bases). The CDR3 has 13 residues. Trimming cost V 0 bases and J 5 bases, with 7 bases left between them. Germline V gene data show CDR1 as LNHNV and CDR2 as YYDKDF (reference sequence). The CDR3 sequence: CATSRERQTEAFF. The CDR3 nucleotides are TGTGCCACCAGCAGAGAGAGACAGACTGAAGCTTTCTTT.

This chain joins TRBV5-1 and TRBJ2-7; TRBD1 agrees at 7 bases. J was trimmed by 0 bases and V by 2 bases; bases with no gene match: 8. Germline values: CDR1 SGHRS, CDR2 YFSETQ. This CDR3 contains 16 residues. CDR3 region: CASSFGIQGRSYEQYF. The CDR3 DNA reads TGCGCCAGCAGCTTTGGCATACAGGGGCGCTCCTACGAGCAGTACTTC.

V and J are TRBV6-1 and TRBJ1-3; D remains ambiguous. Deletions cut 4 bases from V and 0 bases from J, with 10 bases between. Germline V lookup: CDR1 MNHNS, CDR2 SASEGT. The CDR3 is 15 residues long. The DNA of the CDR3 is TGTGCCAGCAGTGGGACGGTTAGCTCTGGAAACACCATATATTTT. It encodes CASSGTVSSGNTIYF.